The present entry profiles one T cell receptor (beta chain) with its context. Its antigen is as yet unknown. The sample is drawn from a study of early T cells in non-severe SARS-CoV-2 infection. Study at large: Sequencing targeted bulk RNA from unsorted whole blood, leaving chains unpaired.

General observations from the study: VDJdb matching skewed toward anti-spike CD8 responses, missing private and CD4 specificities.

CDR1 and CDR2 from the germline V gene are SGDLS and YYNGEE. The ends lost 2 bases at V and 2 bases at J; junction bases unmatched: 3. This CDR3 has 16 amino acids. Unique molecular identifiers were added to individual cDNA molecules. TCRdb used MiXCR to reprocess the 5' RACE reads, holding one entry per CDR3 protein. This sample yields some 57,000 distinct CDR3 sequences, of which roughly 5.3% are seen a single time; roughly 7.1% belongs to the top ten. The sample taken for sequencing was whole blood. The sequence came from an adult who was a healthcare worker with PCR-confirmed SARS-CoV-2 infection or an uninfected control (not recorded which). The chain employs TRBV9 and TRBJ2-2; 10 positions agree with TRBD2. The CDR3, as DNA: TGTGCCAGCAGCGTGTCACTAGCGGGAAACACCGGGGAGCTGTTTTTT. Its protein product is CASSVSLAGNTGELFF.